The T cell receptor beta chain described here comes from a study of T cells of healthy individuals. TCRdb redid the calling of the 5' RACE reads with MiXCR, one entry per CDR3 protein. The sample shows 100,000 or so distinct CDR3 sequences, around 17% of them seen only once. This TCR came from a human donor in good health.

The DNA for the CDR3 is TGTGCCAGCAGTTTAAGGGGCTTACTGTCCTACAATGAGCAGTTCTTC. It specifies CASSLRGLLSYNEQFF. This chain uses TRBV28 with TRBJ2-1, with D perhaps TRBD1 (5 bases). This CDR3 region has 16 residues. V lost 2 bases and J lost 1, with 12 bases in between. Germline V CDR1 and CDR2: MDHEN, SYDVKM.